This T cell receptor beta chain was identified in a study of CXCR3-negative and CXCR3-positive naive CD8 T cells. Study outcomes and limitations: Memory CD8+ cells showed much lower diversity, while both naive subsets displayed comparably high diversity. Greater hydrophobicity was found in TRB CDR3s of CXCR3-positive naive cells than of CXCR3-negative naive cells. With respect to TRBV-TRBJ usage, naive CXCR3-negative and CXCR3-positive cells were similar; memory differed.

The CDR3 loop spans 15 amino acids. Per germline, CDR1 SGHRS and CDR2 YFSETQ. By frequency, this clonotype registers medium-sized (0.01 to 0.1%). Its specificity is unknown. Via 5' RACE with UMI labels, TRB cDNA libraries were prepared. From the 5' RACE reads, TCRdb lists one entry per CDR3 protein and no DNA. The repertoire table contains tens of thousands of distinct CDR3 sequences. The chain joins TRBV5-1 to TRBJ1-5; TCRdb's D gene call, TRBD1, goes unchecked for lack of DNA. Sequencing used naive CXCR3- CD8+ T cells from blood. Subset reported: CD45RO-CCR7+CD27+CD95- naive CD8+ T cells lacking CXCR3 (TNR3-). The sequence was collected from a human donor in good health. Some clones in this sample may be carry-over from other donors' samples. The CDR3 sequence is CASSLAGGADQPQHF.